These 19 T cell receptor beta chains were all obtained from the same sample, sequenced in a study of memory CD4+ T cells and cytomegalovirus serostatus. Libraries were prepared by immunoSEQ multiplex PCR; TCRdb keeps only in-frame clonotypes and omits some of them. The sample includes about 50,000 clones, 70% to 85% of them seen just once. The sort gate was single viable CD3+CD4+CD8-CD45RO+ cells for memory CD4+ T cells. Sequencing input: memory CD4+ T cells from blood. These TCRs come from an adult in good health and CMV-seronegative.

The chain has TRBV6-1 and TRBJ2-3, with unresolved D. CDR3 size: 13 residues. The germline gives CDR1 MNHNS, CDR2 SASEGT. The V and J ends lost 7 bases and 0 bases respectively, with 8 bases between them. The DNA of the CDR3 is TGTGCCAGCACCGTAGACAGCACAGATACGCAGTATTTT. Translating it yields CASTVDSTDTQYF.

CDR3 loop: CAITHTDRGVNGYTF. CDR3 bases: TGTGCCATCACTCATACGGACAGGGGTGTCAATGGCTACACCTTC. The chain combines TRBV10-3 with TRBJ1-2; 9 bases match TRBD1. The CDR3 loop spans 15 amino acids. The ends lost 7 bases at V and 6 bases at J; junction bases unmatched: 12. The germline V gene has CDR1 ENHRY and CDR2 SYGVKD.

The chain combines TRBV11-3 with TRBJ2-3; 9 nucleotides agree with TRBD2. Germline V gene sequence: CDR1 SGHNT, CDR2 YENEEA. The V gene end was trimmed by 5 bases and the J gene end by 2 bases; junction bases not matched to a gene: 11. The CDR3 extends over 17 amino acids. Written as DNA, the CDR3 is TGTGCCAGCAGCCCATCCCGTCGACTAGCGGACACAGATACGCAGTATTTT. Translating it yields CASSPSRRLADTDTQYF.

In nucleotides, the CDR3 is TGCGCCAGCAGCTCCGGGACAGGACGGGCTTACGAGCAGTACTTC. Translating it yields CASSSGTGRAYEQYF. V is TRBV5-1 and J is TRBJ2-7, with 8 bases that match TRBD1. The CDR3 length is 15 residues. V shed 3 bases, J shed 4 bases, and the junction held 9 bases outside the gene matches. Germline CDR1 SGHRS, CDR2 YFSETQ.

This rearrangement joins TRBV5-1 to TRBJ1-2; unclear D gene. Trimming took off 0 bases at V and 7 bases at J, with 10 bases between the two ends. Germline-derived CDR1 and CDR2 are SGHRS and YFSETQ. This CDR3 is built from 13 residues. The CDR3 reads CASSLAGNRGYTF. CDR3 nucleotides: TGCGCCAGCAGCTTGGCCGGGAATCGTGGCTACACCTTC.

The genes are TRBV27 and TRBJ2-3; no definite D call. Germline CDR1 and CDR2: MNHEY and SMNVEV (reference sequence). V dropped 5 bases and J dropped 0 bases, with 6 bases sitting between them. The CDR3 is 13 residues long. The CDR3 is CASSVRSTDTQYF. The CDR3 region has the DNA TGTGCCAGCAGTGTACGAAGCACAGATACGCAGTATTTT.

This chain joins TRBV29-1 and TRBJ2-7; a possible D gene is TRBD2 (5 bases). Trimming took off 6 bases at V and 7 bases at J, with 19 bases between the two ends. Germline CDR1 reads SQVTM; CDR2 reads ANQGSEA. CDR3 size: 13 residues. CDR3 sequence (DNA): TGCAGCGTAACGACGAACCAAGGCGGGGAGCAGTACTTC. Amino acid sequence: CSVTTNQGGEQYF.

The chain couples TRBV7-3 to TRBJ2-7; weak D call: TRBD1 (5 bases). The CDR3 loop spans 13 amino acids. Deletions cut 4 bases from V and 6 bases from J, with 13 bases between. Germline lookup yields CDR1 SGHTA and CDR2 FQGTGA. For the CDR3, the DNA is TGTGCCAGCAGCTCGCAACCTAGGGGCGAGCAGTACTTC. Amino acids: CASSSQPRGEQYF.

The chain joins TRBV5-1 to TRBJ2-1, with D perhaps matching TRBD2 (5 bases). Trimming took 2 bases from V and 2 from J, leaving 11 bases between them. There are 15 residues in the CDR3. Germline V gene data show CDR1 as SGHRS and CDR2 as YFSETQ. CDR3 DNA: TGCGCCAGCAGCTTTCAGACTACAGCCTACAATGAGCAGTTCTTC. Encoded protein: CASSFQTTAYNEQFF. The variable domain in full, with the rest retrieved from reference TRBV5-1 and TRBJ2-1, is KAGVTQTPRYLIKTRGQQVTLSCSPISGHRSVSWYQQTPGQGLQFLFEYFSETQRNKGNFPGRFSGRQFSNSRSEMNVSTLELGDSALYLCASSFQTTAYNEQFFGPGTRLTVL.

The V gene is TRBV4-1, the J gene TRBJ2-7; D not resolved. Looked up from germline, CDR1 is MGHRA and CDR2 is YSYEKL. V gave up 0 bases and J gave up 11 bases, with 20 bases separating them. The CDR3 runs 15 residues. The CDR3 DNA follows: TGCGCCAGCAGCCAAGATGGAAATAGTCCCCGTGGGGAGTACTTC. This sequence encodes CASSQDGNSPRGEYF.

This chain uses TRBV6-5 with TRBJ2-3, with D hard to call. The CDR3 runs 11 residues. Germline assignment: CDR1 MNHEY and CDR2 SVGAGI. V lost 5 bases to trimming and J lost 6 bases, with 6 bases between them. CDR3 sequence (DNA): TGTGCCAGCAGTATAGGGGATACGCAGTATTTT. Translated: CASSIGDTQYF.

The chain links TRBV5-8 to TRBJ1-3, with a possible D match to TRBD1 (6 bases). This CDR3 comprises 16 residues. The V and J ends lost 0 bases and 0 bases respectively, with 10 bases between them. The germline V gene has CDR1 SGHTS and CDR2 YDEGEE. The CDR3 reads CASSLGQASSGNTIYF. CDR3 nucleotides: TGTGCCAGCAGCTTGGGACAGGCGTCCTCTGGAAACACCATATATTTT. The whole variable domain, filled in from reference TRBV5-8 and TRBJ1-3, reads EAGVTQSPTHLIKTRGQQATLRCSPISGHTSVYWYQQALGLGLQFLLWYDEGEERNRGNFPPRFSGRQFPNYSSELNVNALELEDSALYLCASSLGQASSGNTIYFGEGSWLTVV.

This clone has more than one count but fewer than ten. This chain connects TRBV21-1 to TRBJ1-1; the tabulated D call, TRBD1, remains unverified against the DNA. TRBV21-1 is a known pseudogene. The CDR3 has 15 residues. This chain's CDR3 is CASSNRDGQGTEAFF. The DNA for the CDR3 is TGTGCCAGCAGCAATAGGGACGGACAGGGCACTGAAGCTTTCTTT.

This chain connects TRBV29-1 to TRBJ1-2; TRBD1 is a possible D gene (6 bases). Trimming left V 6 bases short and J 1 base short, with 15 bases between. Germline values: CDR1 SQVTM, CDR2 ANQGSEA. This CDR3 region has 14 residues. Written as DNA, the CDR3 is TGCAGCGTGAATGACAGGAGGGGTAACTATGGCTACACCTTC. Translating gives CSVNDRRGNYGYTF.

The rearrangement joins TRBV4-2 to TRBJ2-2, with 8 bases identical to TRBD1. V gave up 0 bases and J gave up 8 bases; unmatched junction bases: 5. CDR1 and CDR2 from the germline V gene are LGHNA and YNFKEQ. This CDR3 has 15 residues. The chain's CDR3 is CASSQDPGQGGELFF. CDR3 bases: TGTGCCAGCAGCCAAGATCCCGGACAGGGAGGGGAGCTGTTTTTT.

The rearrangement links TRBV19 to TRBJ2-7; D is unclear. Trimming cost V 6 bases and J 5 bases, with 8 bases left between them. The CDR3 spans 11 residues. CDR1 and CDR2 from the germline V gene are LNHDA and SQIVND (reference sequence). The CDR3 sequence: CASRLNDEQYF. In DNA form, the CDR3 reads TGTGCCAGTAGGTTAAACGACGAGCAGTACTTC. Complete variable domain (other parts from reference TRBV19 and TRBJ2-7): DGGITQSPKYLFRKEGQNVTLSCEQNLNHDAMYWYRQDPGQGLRLIYYSQIVNDFQKGDIAEGYSVSREKKESFPLTVTSAQKNPTAFYLCASRLNDEQYFGPGTRLTVT.

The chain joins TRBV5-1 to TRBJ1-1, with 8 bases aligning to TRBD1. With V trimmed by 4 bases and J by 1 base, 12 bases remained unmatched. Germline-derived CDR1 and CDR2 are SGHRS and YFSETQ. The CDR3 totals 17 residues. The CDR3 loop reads CASSAQTGVGGNTEAFF. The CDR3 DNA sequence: TGCGCCAGCAGCGCCCAGACAGGGGTAGGAGGGAACACTGAAGCTTTCTTT.

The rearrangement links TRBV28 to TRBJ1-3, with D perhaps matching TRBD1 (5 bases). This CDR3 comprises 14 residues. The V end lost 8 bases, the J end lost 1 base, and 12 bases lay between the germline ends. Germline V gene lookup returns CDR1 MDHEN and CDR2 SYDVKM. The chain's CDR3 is CASHPGGSGNTIYF. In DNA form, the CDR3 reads TGTGCCAGCCATCCGGGGGGGTCTGGAAACACCATATATTTT.

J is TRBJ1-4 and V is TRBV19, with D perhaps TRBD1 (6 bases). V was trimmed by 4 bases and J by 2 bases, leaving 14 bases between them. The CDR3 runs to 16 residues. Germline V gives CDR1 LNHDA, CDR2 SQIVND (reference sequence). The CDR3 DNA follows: TGTGCCAGTAGTACCGGACAGCGTCGGACTAATGAAAAACTGTTTTTT. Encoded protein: CASSTGQRRTNEKLFF.